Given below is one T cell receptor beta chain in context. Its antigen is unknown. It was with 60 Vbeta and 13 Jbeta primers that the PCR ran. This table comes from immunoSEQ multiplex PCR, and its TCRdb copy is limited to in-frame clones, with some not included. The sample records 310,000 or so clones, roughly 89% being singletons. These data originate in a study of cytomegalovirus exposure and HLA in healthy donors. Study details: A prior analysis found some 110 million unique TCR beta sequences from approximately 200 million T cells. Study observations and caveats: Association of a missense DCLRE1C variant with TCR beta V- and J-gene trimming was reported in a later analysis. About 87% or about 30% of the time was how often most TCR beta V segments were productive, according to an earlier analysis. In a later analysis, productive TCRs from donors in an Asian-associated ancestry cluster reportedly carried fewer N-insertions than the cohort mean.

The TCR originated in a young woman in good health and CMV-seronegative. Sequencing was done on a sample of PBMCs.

The CDR3 DNA reads as TGTGCCAGCAGCTCCCTCGGGGGGGCCGGTGATACGCAGTATTTT. Translation: CASSSLGGAGDTQYF. The chain couples TRBV7-3 to TRBJ2-3; 8 nucleotides agree with TRBD2. Per germline, CDR1 SGHTA and CDR2 FQGTGA. There are 15 residues in the CDR3. The V and J ends lost 4 bases and 6 bases, in that order; junction bases with no gene match: 9.